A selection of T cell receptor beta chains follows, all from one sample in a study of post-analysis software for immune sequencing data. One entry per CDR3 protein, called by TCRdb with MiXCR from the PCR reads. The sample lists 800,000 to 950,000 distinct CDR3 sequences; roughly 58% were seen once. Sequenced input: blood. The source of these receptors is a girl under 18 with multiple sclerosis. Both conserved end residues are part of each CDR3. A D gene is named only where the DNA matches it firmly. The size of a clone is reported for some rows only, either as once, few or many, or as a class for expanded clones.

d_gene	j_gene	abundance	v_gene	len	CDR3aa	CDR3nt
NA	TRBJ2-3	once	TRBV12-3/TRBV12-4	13	CASSFVPTDTQYF	TGTGCCAGCAGTTTCGTGCCCACAGATACGCAGTATTTT
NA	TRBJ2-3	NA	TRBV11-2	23	CASSSAPKNGNLGLSRSTDTQYF	TGTGCCAGCAGCTCCGCCCCAAAAAACGGGAATCTCGGACTATCAAGATCCACAGATACGCAGTATTTT
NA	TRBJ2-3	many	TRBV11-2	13	CASSRLSTDTQYF	TGTGCCAGCAGTCGACTTAGCACAGATACGCAGTATTTT
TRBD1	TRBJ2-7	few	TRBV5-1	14	CASTHDRGGYEQYF	TGCGCCAGCACCCACGACAGGGGGGGCTACGAGCAGTACTTC
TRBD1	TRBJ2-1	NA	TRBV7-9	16	CASSLARPGGSDEQFF	TGTGCCAGCAGCTTAGCCCGGCCAGGGGGCAGCGATGAGCAGTTCTTC
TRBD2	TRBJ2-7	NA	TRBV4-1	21	CASSQAREREGLRFLKDEQYF	TGCGCCAGCAGCCAAGCCAGGGAGCGGGAGGGCCTCCGGTTCTTGAAAGACGAGCAGTACTTC
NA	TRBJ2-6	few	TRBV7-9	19	CASSLARPGGPRGANVLTF	TGTGCCAGCAGCTTAGCGCGGCCAGGGGGGCCAAGAGGGGCCAACGTCCTGACTTTC
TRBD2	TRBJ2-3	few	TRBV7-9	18	CASSRGTSGVSSTDTQYF	TGTGCCAGCAGCCGTGGGACTAGCGGGGTATCTAGCACAGATACGCAGTATTTT
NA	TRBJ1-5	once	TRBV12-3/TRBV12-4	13	CASSFSRNQPQHF	TGTGCCAGCAGTTTTTCCCGCAATCAGCCCCAGCATTTT
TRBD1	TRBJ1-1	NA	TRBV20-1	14	CSARETGGIGRAFF	TGCAGTGCTAGAGAAACAGGGGGAATTGGTCGAGCTTTCTTT
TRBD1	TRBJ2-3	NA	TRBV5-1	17	CASSLGHRDRGTDTQYF	TGCGCCAGCAGCTTGGGGCACAGGGACAGGGGCACAGATACGCAGTATTTT
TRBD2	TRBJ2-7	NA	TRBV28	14	CASAMTSGNYEQYF	TGTGCCAGCGCTATGACTAGCGGGAACTACGAGCAGTACTTC
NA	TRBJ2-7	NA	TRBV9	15	CASSVAAGGSYEQYF	TGTGCCAGCAGCGTAGCGGCCGGGGGCTCCTACGAGCAGTACTTC
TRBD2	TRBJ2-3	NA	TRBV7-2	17	CASSLGQRGGLADTQYF	TGTGCCAGCAGCTTAGGGCAGCGGGGGGGCCTCGCAGATACGCAGTATTTT
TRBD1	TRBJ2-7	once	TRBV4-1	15	CASSPRQGIQDEQYF	TGCGCCAGCAGCCCCAGACAGGGGATCCAGGACGAGCAGTACTTC
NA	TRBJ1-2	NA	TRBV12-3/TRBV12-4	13	CASTRGLGIGYTF	TGTGCCAGCACGAGAGGGCTGGGGATCGGCTACACCTTC
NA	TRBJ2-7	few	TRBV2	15	CASSEAIGQYYEQYF	TGTGCCAGCAGTGAAGCGATCGGACAATACTACGAGCAGTACTTC
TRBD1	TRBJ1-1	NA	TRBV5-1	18	CASSLGTGAPFLNTEAFF	TGCGCCAGCAGCTTGGGGACAGGCGCCCCGTTTTTGAACACTGAAGCTTTCTTT
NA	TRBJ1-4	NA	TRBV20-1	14	CSAGVGLTNEKLFF	TGCAGTGCTGGAGTAGGGTTAACTAATGAAAAACTGTTTTTT
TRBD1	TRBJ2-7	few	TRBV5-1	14	CASSGGTGLFEQYF	TGCGCCAGCAGCGGGGGGACAGGGCTCTTCGAGCAGTACTTC
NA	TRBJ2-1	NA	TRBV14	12	CASSQAQLEQFF	TGTGCCAGCAGCCAAGCCCAGCTTGAGCAGTTCTTC
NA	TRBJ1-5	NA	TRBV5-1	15	CASSLVGGANQPQHF	TGCGCCAGCAGCTTGGTTGGGGGGGCAAATCAGCCCCAGCATTTT
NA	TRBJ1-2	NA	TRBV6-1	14	CASTYSENNYGYTF	TGTGCCAGCACCTACAGTGAAAATAACTATGGCTACACCTTC
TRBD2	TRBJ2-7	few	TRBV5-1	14	CASSSSGTSYEQYF	TGTGCCAGCAGTTCGAGCGGGACTTCCTACGAGCAGTACTTC
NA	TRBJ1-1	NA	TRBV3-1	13	CASSQLWETEAFF	TGTGCCAGCAGCCAATTATGGGAGACTGAAGCTTTCTTT
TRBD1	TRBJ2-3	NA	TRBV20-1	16	CSARDGQGSQTDTQYF	TGCAGTGCTAGAGACGGACAGGGAAGTCAAACAGATACGCAGTATTTT